The clone carrying this T cell receptor (beta chain) was observed a handful of times. The antigen is not known. Stated time point: pre-sensitization, week 0. The sample's treatment: therapeutic diphenylcyclopropenone sensitization with weekly scalp DPC. The record originates from a study of human T cells and chemical hapten exposure. For the study at large: Patients additionally received therapeutic doses of diphenylcyclopropenone on the scalp once a week, and this continued throughout the approximately 25-week study. Study findings and constraints: DPC sensitization did not alter TCRs above 1 in 1000 frequency.

Original processing methods: Sample TCR counts, which ranged from 23,224 to 690,600, had a median of approximately 95,000. MiXCR, applied by TCRdb to the RACE reads, yields one record per CDR3 protein. TCRdb's processing, not the authors' own work, is the source of the V and J calls. The table shows 250,000 to 300,000 distinct CDR3 sequences, with approximately 7.5% occurring only once. The CDR3 extends over 18 amino acids. Germline lookup yields CDR1 MNHNS and CDR2 SASEGT. V was clipped by 2 bases and J by 4 bases; unmatched bases: 16. The clonotype originates from a man younger than 35 with alopecia areata. Some clones in this sample may be carry-over from other donors' samples. The gene calls are TRBV6-1 and TRBJ1-2; 7 nucleotides line up with TRBD1. Sequencing was performed on whole blood, taken in connection with sensitization to the hapten diphenylcyclopropenone (DPC). CDR3 loop: CASSEYTGGQRRFYGYTF. CDR3 bases: TGTGCCAGCAGTGAATACACGGGGGGACAGAGGCGTTTCTATGGCTACACCTTC.